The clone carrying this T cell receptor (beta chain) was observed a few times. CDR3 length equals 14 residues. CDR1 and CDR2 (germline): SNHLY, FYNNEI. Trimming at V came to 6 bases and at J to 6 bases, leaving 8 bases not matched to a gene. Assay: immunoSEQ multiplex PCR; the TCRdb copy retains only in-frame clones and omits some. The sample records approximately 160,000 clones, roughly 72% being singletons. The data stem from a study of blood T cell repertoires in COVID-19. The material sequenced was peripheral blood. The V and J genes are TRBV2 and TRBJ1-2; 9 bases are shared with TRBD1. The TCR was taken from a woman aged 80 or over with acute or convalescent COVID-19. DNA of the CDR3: TGTGCCAGCAGGATGGGACAGGGATTTGATGGCTACACCTTC. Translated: CASRMGQGFDGYTF.